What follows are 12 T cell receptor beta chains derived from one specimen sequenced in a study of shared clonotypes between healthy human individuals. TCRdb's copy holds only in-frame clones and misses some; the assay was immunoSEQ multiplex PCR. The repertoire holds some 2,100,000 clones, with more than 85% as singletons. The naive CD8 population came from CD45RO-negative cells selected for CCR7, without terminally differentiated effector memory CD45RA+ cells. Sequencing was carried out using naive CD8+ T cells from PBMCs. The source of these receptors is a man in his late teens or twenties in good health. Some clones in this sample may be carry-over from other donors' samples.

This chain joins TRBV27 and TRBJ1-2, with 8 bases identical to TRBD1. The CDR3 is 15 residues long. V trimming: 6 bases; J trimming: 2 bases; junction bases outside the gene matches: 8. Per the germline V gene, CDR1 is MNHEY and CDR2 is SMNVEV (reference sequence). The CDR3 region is CASSRTGWDNYGYTF. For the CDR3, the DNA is TGTGCCAGCAGCCGGACAGGGTGGGACAACTATGGCTACACCTTC.

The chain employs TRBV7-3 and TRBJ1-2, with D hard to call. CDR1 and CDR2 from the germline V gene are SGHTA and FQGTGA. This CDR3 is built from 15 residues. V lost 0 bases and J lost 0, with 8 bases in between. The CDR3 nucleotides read TGTGCCAGCAGCTTAACTCGGACCTCTAACTATGGCTACACCTTC. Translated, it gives CASSLTRTSNYGYTF.

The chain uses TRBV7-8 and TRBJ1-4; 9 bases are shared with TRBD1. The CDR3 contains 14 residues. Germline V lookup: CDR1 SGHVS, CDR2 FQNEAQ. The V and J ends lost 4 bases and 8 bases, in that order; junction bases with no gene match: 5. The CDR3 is CASSSDRGSEKLFF. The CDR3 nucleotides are TGTGCCAGCAGCTCGGACAGGGGCTCAGAAAAACTGTTTTTT. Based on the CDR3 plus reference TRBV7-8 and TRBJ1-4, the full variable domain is GAGVSQSPRYKVAKRGQDVALRCDPISGHVSLFWYQQALGQGPEFLTYFQNEAQLDKSGLPSDRFFAERPEGSVSTLKIQRTQQEDSAVYLCASSSDRGSEKLFFGSGTQLSVL.

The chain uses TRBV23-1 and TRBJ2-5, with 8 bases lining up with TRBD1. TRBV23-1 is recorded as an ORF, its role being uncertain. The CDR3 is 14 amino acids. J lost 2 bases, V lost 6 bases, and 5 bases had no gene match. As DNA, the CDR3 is TGCGCCAGCAGACGGACAGGGCTACAAGAGACCCAGTACTTC. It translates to CASRRTGLQETQYF.

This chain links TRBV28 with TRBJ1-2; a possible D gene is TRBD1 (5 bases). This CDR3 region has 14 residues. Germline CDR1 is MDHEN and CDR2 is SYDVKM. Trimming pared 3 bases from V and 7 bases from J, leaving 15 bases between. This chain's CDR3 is CASSFPPRGSGYTF. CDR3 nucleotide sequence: TGTGCCAGCAGTTTCCCCCCTAGGGGATCTGGCTACACCTTC.

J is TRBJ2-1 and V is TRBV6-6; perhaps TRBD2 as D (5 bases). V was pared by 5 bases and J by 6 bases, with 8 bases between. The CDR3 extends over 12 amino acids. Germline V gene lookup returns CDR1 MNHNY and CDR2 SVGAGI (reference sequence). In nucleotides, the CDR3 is TGTGCCAGCAGTGAGGGCGGCAATGAGCAGTTCTTC. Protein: CASSEGGNEQFF.

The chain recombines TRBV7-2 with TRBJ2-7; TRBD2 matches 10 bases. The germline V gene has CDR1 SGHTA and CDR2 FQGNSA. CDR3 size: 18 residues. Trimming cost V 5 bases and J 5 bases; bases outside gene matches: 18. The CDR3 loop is CASSPRFFEREGLNEQYF. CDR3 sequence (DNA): TGTGCCAGCAGCCCCCGTTTTTTTGAGCGGGAGGGCCTAAACGAGCAGTACTTC.

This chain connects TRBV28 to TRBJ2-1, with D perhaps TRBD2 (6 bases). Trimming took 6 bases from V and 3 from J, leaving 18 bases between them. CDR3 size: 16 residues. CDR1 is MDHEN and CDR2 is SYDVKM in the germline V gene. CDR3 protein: CASSSARGGNYNEQFF. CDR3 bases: TGTGCCAGCAGCTCCGCCCGGGGCGGGAACTACAATGAGCAGTTCTTC.

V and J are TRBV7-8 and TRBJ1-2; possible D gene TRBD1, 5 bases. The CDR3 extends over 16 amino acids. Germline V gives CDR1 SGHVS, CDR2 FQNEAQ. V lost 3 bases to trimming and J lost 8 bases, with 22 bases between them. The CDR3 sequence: CASSLVEVGAHTGYTF. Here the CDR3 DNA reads TGTGCCAGCAGCTTGGTGGAGGTAGGGGCCCATACCGGCTACACCTTC.

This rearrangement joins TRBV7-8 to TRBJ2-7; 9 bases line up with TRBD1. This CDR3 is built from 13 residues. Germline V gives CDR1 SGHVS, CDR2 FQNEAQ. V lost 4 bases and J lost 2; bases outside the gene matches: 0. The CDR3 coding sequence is TGTGCCAGCAGCTGGGACAGGGCCTACGAGCAGTACTTC. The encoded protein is CASSWDRAYEQYF. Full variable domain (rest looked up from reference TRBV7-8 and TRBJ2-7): GAGVSQSPRYKVAKRGQDVALRCDPISGHVSLFWYQQALGQGPEFLTYFQNEAQLDKSGLPSDRFFAERPEGSVSTLKIQRTQQEDSAVYLCASSWDRAYEQYFGPGTRLTVT.

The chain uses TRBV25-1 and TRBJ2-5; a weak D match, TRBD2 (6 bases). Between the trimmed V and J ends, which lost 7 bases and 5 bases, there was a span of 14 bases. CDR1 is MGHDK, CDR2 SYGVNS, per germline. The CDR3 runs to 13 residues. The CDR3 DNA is TGTGCCAGCACTTGGGGCGCGGGGGAGACCCAGTACTTC. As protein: CASTWGAGETQYF.

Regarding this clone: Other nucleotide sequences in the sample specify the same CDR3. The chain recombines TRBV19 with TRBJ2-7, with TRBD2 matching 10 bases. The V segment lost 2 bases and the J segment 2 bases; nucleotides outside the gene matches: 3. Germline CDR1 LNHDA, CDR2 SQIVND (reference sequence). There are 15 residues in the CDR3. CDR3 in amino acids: CASSILAGATYEQYF. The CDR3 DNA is TGTGCCAGTAGTATACTAGCGGGAGCCACCTACGAGCAGTACTTC.